This passage covers 26 T cell receptor beta chains from one sample sequenced in a study of response to subunit inactivated influenza vaccine. TCRdb itself ran the RT-PCR reads through MiXCR, one entry per CDR3 protein. Here the sample spans about 700,000 distinct CDR3 sequences, approximately 14% being singletons. The source was PBMCs from blood, collected roughly 15 days before vaccination. Every receptor here comes from a man between 50 and 59 years old who received an inactivated influenza vaccine.

This clonotype has more than one count but fewer than ten. The chain has TRBV5-1 and TRBJ2-2, with D possibly being TRBD1 (5 bases). V lost 4 bases and J lost 6, with 10 bases in between. The CDR3 has 13 residues. Germline V gene sequence: CDR1 SGHRS, CDR2 YFSETQ. CDR3 coding DNA: TGCGCCAGCAGCCCACAGGCCCCCGGGGAGCTGTTTTTT. Its protein product is CASSPQAPGELFF. Variable domain in full (rest from reference TRBV5-1 and TRBJ2-2): KAGVTQTPRYLIKTRGQQVTLSCSPISGHRSVSWYQQTPGQGLQFLFEYFSETQRNKGNFPGRFSGRQFSNSRSEMNVSTLELGDSALYLCASSPQAPGELFFGEGSRLTVL.

The genes are TRBV4-3 and TRBJ2-2; no clear D gene. V was shortened by 3 bases and J by 2 bases, with 16 bases between the two germline ends. CDR1 and CDR2 (germline): LGHNA, YSLEER. This CDR3 comprises 17 residues. CDR3 loop: CASSHPIGRINTGELFF. The CDR3 nucleotides are TGCGCCAGCAGCCATCCTATCGGACGAATCAACACCGGGGAGCTGTTTTTT.

This clonotype was seen more than once but under ten times. The chain is built from TRBV5-4 and TRBJ2-7; 9 nucleotides match TRBD2. Trimming cost V 0 bases and J 2 bases; bases outside gene matches: 3. This CDR3 has 15 residues. From germline, CDR1 is SGHNT and CDR2 YYREEE (reference sequence). Written as DNA, the CDR3 is TGTGCCAGCAGCTTGGACGGCGGGGGGGCCTACGAGCAGTACTTC. It yields the protein CASSLDGGGAYEQYF.

Notes on this clonotype: The germline gene is not matched at one end of the junction; a read error may be the cause. This chain uses TRBV7-9 with TRBJ1-1, with D unclear. The V gene's germline CDR1 is SEHNR and CDR2 FQNEAQ (reference sequence). The CDR3 loop spans 16 amino acids. The CDR3 nucleotides are TGTGCCAGCAGCTTAGGGAGCCTACACCGGGCCAGCGATAGATCCTTT. Translating it yields CASSLGSLHRASDRSF. Complete variable domain (other parts from reference TRBV7-9 and TRBJ1-1): DTGVSQNPRHKITKRGQNVTFRCDPISEHNRLYWYRQTLGQGPEFLTYFQNEAQLEKSRLLSDRFSAERPKGSFSTLEIQRTEQGDSAMYLCASSLGSLHRASDRSFGQGTRLTVV.

This clonotype was observed at least ten times. The chain combines TRBV14 with TRBJ2-1, with 10 bases identical to TRBD2. This CDR3 has 12 residues. Trimming cost V 5 bases and J 16 bases; bases outside gene matches: 8. Germline CDR1 is SGHDN and CDR2 is FVKESK. The CDR3 DNA sequence: TGTGCCAGCAGCTTCACCGGGACTAGCGTTTTCTTC. It codes for CASSFTGTSVFF.

The chain joins TRBV5-6 to TRBJ2-3; tentatively, D is TRBD1 (6 bases). V lost 4 bases to trimming and J lost 0 bases, with 15 bases between them. Germline V gene data show CDR1 as SGHDT and CDR2 as YYEEEE. The CDR3 totals 16 residues. The CDR3 coding sequence is TGTGCCAGCAGCCGCGTCGGGGACACGAGCACAGATACGCAGTATTTT. The encoded protein is CASSRVGDTSTDTQYF.

This clonotype was observed a handful of times. J is TRBJ2-2 and V is TRBV4-2; D not certain. Germline CDR1 LGHNA, CDR2 YNFKEQ. This CDR3 comprises 17 residues. Trimming took 4 bases from V and 0 from J, leaving 15 bases between them. CDR3 residues: CASSPRWNTANTGELFF. The CDR3, as DNA: TGTGCCAGCAGCCCTCGTTGGAACACCGCGAACACCGGGGAGCTGTTTTTT.

This clonotype was counted between two and nine times. The chain links TRBV6-5 to TRBJ2-1; 7 bases map to TRBD2. There are 18 residues in the CDR3. Germline-derived CDR1 and CDR2 are MNHEY and SVGAGI. V lost 0 bases and J lost 4; bases outside the gene matches: 12. In DNA form, the CDR3 reads TGTGCCAGCAGTTACTCGCGGGGGTCTGGTGGGGTGTACAATGAGCAGTTCTTC. It is translated as CASSYSRGSGGVYNEQFF.

The V and J genes are TRBV29-1 and TRBJ2-7; D is unresolved. V was shortened by 0 bases and J by 7 bases, with 13 bases between the two germline ends. The CDR3 length is 13 residues. CDR1 and CDR2 (germline): SQVTM, ANQGSEA. CDR3 residues: CSVEDSSRNEQYF. CDR3 sequence (DNA): TGCAGCGTTGAAGACTCTTCGAGAAATGAGCAGTACTTC.

This clonotype has just a few counts. The rearrangement links TRBV27 to TRBJ2-5, with D maybe TRBD2 (6 bases). Germline-derived CDR1 and CDR2 are MNHEY and SMNVEV (reference sequence). The CDR3 has 13 residues. Trimming pared 6 bases from V and 7 bases from J, leaving 15 bases between. DNA of the CDR3: TGTGCCAGCAGACCTGGGGGGTTAGGGACCCAGTACTTC. It is translated as CASRPGGLGTQYF.

This chain joins TRBV7-2 and TRBJ2-7; D is possibly TRBD1 or TRBD2 (5 bases each). CDR1 and CDR2 from the germline V gene are SGHTA and FQGNSA. The CDR3 contains 14 residues. Trimming took off 4 bases at V and 2 bases at J, with 12 bases between the two ends. CDR3 DNA: TGTGCCAGCAGCTCCGGGGCGTTCGCCTACGAGCAGTACTTC. Translation gives CASSSGAFAYEQYF.

The chain couples TRBV4-3 to TRBJ2-1; 10 nucleotides align to TRBD2. Trimming removed 1 base from V and 8 bases from J; junction bases left unmatched: 5. CDR1 and CDR2 from the germline V gene are LGHNA and YSLEER. There are 15 residues in the CDR3. CDR3 bases: TGCGCCAGCAGCCAAGGCATTAGCGGGAGGTATGAGCAGTTCTTC. It yields the protein CASSQGISGRYEQFF.

V gene TRBV18 combines with J gene TRBJ1-1; perhaps TRBD1 as D (6 bases). The germline V gene encodes CDR1 KGHSH and CDR2 LQKENI. Trimming took 3 bases from V and 3 from J, leaving 14 bases between them. The CDR3 spans 15 residues. The CDR3 DNA sequence: TGTGCCAGCTCACCTATTCCGGGGGCGGACACTGAAGCTTTCTTT. Protein: CASSPIPGADTEAFF.

V gene TRBV20-1 combines with J gene TRBJ2-7, with D possibly TRBD1 on 6 matching bases. Trimming cost V 3 bases and J 3 bases, with 15 bases left between them. The CDR3 length is 14 residues. Per the germline V gene, CDR1 is DFQATT and CDR2 is SNEGSKA (reference sequence). The CDR3 here is CSASQPGVGYEQYF. The DNA for the CDR3 is TGCAGTGCTAGCCAGCCAGGGGTAGGCTACGAGCAGTACTTC.

This clonotype was picked up many times. The chain has TRBV4-1 and TRBJ2-5; 7 positions match TRBD2. The germline CDR1 and CDR2 sequences are MGHRA and YSYEKL. The CDR3 totals 14 residues. V was pared by 2 bases and J by 5 bases, with 5 bases of the junction left unmatched. CDR3 protein: CASSQFSGGETQYF. Written as DNA, the CDR3 is TGCGCCAGCAGCCAATTTTCGGGGGGTGAGACCCAGTACTTC.

The J gene is TRBJ2-7, the V gene TRBV10-2; tentatively, D is TRBD1 or TRBD2 (6 bases each). The germline CDR1 and CDR2 sequences are WSHSY and SAAADI. The CDR3 contains 13 residues. The germline V and J ends were trimmed by 7 bases and 3 bases, with 13 bases remaining between them. In DNA, the CDR3 is TGCGCCAGCATTGCCGGGGGCCGCTACGAGCAGTACTTC. This translates into CASIAGGRYEQYF.

The chain links TRBV2 to TRBJ2-7; D is unresolved. The V end was cut by 4 bases, the J end by 3 bases, with 16 bases between. Germline loops: CDR1 SNHLY, CDR2 FYNNEI. The CDR3 spans 15 residues. The CDR3 bases are TGTGCCAGCAGTGGGGGATATGGACCTCTCTACGAGCAGTACTTC. As protein: CASSGGYGPLYEQYF. The variable domain in full, with the rest retrieved from reference TRBV2 and TRBJ2-7, is EPEVTQTPSHQVTQMGQEVILRCVPISNHLYFYWYRQILGQKVEFLVSFYNNEISEKSEIFDDQFSVERPDGSNFTLKIRSTKLEDSAMYFCASSGGYGPLYEQYFGPGTRLTVT.

In this sample, this clonotype turned up many times. The V gene is TRBV20-1, the J gene TRBJ2-3; perhaps D is TRBD1 or TRBD2 (5 bases each). Trimming pared 3 bases from V and 8 bases from J, leaving 21 bases between. Germline V gene sequence: CDR1 DFQATT, CDR2 SNEGSKA (reference sequence). This CDR3 has 15 amino acids. In nucleotides, the CDR3 is TGCAGTGCTAGGACTCCCGAGGGGTCCATTGGTACGCAGTATTTT. This gives the protein CSARTPEGSIGTQYF.

This clonotype was counted at least ten times. The junction shows a germline mismatch at one end, possibly a read error. The chain links TRBV12-3 or TRBV12-4 to TRBJ2-3, with unresolved D. This CDR3 is built from 12 residues. CDR3 sequence reads: CASSLGTDTQYF. CDR3 DNA: TGTGCCAGCAGCTTAGGAACAGATACGCAGTATTTT.

A few counts support this clonotype. V usage is TRBV20-1 and J usage is TRBJ1-1; D is unresolved. Trimming removed 3 bases from V and 0 bases from J, with 14 bases in between. The germline gives CDR1 DFQATT, CDR2 SNEGSKA (reference sequence). The CDR3 contains 15 residues. Written as DNA, the CDR3 is TGCAGTGCTAGTGGTGGTGCGGTGTTGAACACTGAAGCTTTCTTT. Protein sequence: CSASGGAVLNTEAFF.

The table lists this clonotype with many counts. The J gene is TRBJ2-7, the V gene TRBV4-2; D ambiguous. Germline CDR1 reads LGHNA; CDR2 reads YNFKEQ. The germline V and J ends were trimmed by 4 bases and 0 bases, with 13 bases remaining between them. The CDR3 runs to 15 residues. CDR3 amino acids: CASSLERSSSYEQYF. The CDR3 DNA sequence: TGTGCCAGCAGCCTTGAACGGAGTTCCTCCTACGAGCAGTACTTC.

The table lists this clonotype with many counts. CDR3: CASKRTGGYGYTF. The DNA of the CDR3 is TGTGCCAGCAAACGGACAGGGGGGTATGGCTACACCTTC. The V and J genes are TRBV27 and TRBJ1-2, with 10 nucleotides matching TRBD1. The junction had 4 bases not matched to a gene; V was cut back by 7 bases and J by 5 bases. The CDR3 spans 13 residues. Germline values: CDR1 MNHEY, CDR2 SMNVEV (reference sequence).

The V gene is TRBV4-1, the J gene TRBJ2-3; 8 positions agree with TRBD2. The CDR3 runs 16 residues. The germline V gene encodes CDR1 MGHRA and CDR2 YSYEKL. The ends lost 1 base at V and 4 bases at J; junction bases unmatched: 7. CDR3 in DNA: TGCGCCAGCAGCCAAGTGGCAGCGGGAGCGGCAGATACGCAGTATTTT. Its translation is CASSQVAAGAADTQYF.

The chain carries TRBV5-5 and TRBJ2-1; weak D call: TRBD2 (7 bases). Trimming stripped 7 bases from V and 6 bases from J, with 20 bases between. This CDR3 has 15 residues. Germline loops: CDR1 SGHKS, CDR2 YYEKEE (reference sequence). The CDR3 DNA reads as TGTGCCAGCTGGGGAGGGGAGGGGGATTTCAATGAGCAGTTCTTC. This encodes CASWGGEGDFNEQFF.

This clonotype was counted a few times. The chain is built from TRBV3-1 and TRBJ1-2; 9 bases align to TRBD1. CDR1 and CDR2 from the germline V gene are LGHDT and YNNKEL (reference sequence). The CDR3 totals 14 residues. The junction had 4 bases not matched to a gene; V was cut back by 4 bases and J by 4 bases. Written as DNA, the CDR3 is TGTGCCAGCAGCCCTAGGACAGGGGCCTATGGCTACACCTTC. Its protein is CASSPRTGAYGYTF.

This clonotype was counted ten times or more. The chain is built from TRBV3-1 and TRBJ1-5; D remains unclear. Per the germline V gene, CDR1 is LGHDT and CDR2 is YNNKEL (reference sequence). This CDR3 contains 12 residues. Between the trimmed V and J ends, which lost 1 base and 10 bases, there was a span of 8 bases. CDR3 coding DNA: TGTGCCAGCAGCCAAGCAGGTAACCCCCAGCATTTT. Amino acids: CASSQAGNPQHF.